This TCR beta chain was profiled in a study of T cell changes during pregnancy in multiple sclerosis. The CDR3 spans 11 residues. V lost 4 bases to trimming and J lost 3 bases, with 2 bases between them. CDR1 is LNHDA and CDR2 is SQIVND in the germline V gene (reference sequence). Repertoires were generated with immunoSEQ multiplex PCR, while TCRdb's copy carries only in-frame clones and drops some. The sample consists of 40,000 to 60,000 clones, around 94% of them appearing once. The chain uses TRBV19 and TRBJ2-3; no clear D gene. The sample consisted of CD4+ T cells from peripheral blood mononuclear cells, taken in the first trimester of pregnancy. The TCR comes from a female donor with multiple sclerosis, enrolled in a pregnancy study. DNA of the CDR3: TGTGCCAGTAGTACGACAGATACGCAGTATTTT. Translated: CASSTTDTQYF.